At least ten counts were recorded for the clone carrying this T cell receptor (beta chain). V shed 2 bases and J shed 2 bases, with 12 bases lying between them. This CDR3 comprises 15 residues. Germline assignment: CDR1 SGHTA and CDR2 FQGNSA. The sample belongs to a study of identical twins. MiXCR was run by TCRdb on the 5' RACE reads, yielding one entry per CDR3 protein. The data hold about 470,000 distinct CDR3 sequences, with approximately 24% observed a single time. The same sample was also studied in work on T cells expressing NK-cell markers.

The sequence came from a young woman in good health. Sequencing was carried out using CD4+ T cells sorted from blood. The chain links TRBV7-2 to TRBJ1-2; D is unclear. In DNA, the CDR3 is TGTGCCAGCAGCTTATCCGGGTCGGAAAACTATGGCTACACCTTC. As protein: CASSLSGSENYGYTF.